This T cell receptor beta chain was found in a study of blood T cell repertoires in COVID-19. Turning to the study itself: COVID-19 samples, acute and convalescent, were from the United States, Italy and Spain.

TCRdb's table, derived via immunoSEQ multiplex PCR, lists solely in-frame clones and lacks some. The data show more than 90,000 clones, 82% seen once. V was trimmed by 6 bases and J by 0 bases, leaving 12 bases between them. Germline-derived CDR1 and CDR2 are MDHEN and SYDVKM. There are 14 residues in the CDR3. The chain is built from TRBV28 and TRBJ2-7, with D perhaps TRBD1 (5 bases). Material for sequencing was peripheral blood. This TCR was recovered from a man aged 80 or over with acute or convalescent COVID-19. As DNA, the CDR3 is TGTGCCAGCAGACCTGACAGTCTCTCCTACGAGCAGTACTTC. It is translated as CASRPDSLSYEQYF.